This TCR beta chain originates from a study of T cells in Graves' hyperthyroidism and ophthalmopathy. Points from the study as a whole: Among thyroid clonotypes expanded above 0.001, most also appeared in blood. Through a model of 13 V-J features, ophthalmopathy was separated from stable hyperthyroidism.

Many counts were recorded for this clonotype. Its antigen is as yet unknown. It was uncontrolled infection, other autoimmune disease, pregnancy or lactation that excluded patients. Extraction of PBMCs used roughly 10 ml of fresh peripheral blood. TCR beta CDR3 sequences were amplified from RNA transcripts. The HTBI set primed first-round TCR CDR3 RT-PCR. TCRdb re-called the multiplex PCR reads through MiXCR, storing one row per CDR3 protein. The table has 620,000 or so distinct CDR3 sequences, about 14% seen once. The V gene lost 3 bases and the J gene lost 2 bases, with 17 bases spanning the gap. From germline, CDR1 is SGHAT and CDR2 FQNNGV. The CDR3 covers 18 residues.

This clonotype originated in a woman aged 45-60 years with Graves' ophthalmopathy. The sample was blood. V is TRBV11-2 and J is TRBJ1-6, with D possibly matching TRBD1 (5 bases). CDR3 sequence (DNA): TGTGCCAGCAGCTTCAGACAGCTCCAAGGGGCCTATAATTCACCCCTCCACTTT. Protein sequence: CASSFRQLQGAYNSPLHF.